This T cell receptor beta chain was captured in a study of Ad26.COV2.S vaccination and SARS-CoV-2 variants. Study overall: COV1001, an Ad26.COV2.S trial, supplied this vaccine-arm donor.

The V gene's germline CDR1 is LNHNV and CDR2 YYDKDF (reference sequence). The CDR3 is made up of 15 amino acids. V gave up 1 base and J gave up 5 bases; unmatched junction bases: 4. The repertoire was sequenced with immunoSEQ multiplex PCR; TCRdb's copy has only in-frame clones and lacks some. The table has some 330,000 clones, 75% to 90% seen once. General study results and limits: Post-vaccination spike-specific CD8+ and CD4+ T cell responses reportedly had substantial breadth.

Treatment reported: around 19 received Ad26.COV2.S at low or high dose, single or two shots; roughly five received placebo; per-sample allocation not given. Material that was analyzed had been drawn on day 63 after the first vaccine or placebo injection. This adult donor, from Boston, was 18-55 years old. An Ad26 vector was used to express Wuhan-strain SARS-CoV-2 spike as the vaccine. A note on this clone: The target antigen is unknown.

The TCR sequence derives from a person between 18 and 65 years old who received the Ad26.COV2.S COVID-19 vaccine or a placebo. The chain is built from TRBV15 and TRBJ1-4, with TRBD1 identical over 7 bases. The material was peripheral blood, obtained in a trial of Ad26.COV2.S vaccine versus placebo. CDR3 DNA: TGTGCCACCAGCAGAGTCGGGACAGAAAATGAAAAACTGTTTTTT. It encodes CATSRVGTENEKLFF.